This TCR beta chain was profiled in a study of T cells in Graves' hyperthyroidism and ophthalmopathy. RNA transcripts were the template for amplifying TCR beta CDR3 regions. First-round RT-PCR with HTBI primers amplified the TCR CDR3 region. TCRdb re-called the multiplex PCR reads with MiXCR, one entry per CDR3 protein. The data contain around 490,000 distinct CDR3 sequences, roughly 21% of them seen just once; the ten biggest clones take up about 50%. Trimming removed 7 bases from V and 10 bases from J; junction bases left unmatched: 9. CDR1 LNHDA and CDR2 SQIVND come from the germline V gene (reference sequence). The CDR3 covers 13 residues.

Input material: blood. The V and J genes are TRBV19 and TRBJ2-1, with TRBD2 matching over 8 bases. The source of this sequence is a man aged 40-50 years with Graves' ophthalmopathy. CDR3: CASTPGLVGEQFF. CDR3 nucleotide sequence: TGTGCCAGTACCCCGGGACTAGTTGGGGAGCAGTTCTTC.